Detailed here is one T cell receptor (beta chain). Germline CDR1 reads MGHDK; CDR2 reads SYGVNS. The ends lost 4 bases at V and 4 bases at J; junction bases unmatched: 10. The CDR3 sequence is 16 residues long. The entry originates in a study of technical replicates of blood from several donors. Measured with immunoSEQ multiplex PCR; TCRdb has only the in-frame clones, and not every one. The sample contains about 56,000 clones, roughly 96% of which appear only once. Sequenced material: PBMCs. The sequence was obtained from a human donor in good health. Some clones in this sample may be carry-over from other donors' samples. This chain joins TRBV25-1 and TRBJ2-1, with 7 bases aligning to TRBD2. The CDR3 nucleotides read TGTGCCAGCAGTGGGGGGGGTAGCGGTTCATACAATGAGCAGTTCTTC. Encoded protein: CASSGGGSGSYNEQFF. The full variable domain, completed using reference TRBV25-1 and TRBJ2-1, is EADIYQTPRYLVIGTGKKITLECSQTMGHDKMYWYQQDPGMELHLIHYSYGVNSTEKGDLSSESTVSRIRTEHFPLTLESARPSHTSQYLCASSGGGSGSYNEQFFGPGTRLTVL.